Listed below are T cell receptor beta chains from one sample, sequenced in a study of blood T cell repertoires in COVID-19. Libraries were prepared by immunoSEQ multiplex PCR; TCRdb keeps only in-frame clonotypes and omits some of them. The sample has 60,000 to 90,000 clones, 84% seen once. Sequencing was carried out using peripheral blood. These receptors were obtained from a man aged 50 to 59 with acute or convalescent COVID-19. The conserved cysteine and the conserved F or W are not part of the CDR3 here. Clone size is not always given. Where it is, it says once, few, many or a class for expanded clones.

ASSLGTFNTGELF	TRBV11-2	NA
ASSFSLESEKLF	TRBV7-2	few
AISEWTRDTEAF	TRBV10-3	NA
ASSQDRGETQY	TRBV4-3	NA
ASSQPGLAGALYTGELF	TRBV4-1	NA
ASSLLRFLGDDGYT	TRBV27	NA
ASSLVSGSGEQF	TRBV7-9	NA
ASSRLGGAANEKLF	TRBV5-1	NA
AWSRGGGGAGYT	TRBV30	few
ASSLEPGLVERRPTTQY	TRBV7-9	NA
ASSLGTLANYGYT	TRBV5-5	NA
ASSLGAGLDSPLH	TRBV5-1	NA
ASSSRYEQY	TRBV28	NA
ASTDRATYNEQF	TRBV28	NA
ASSPSQGESNQPQH	TRBV4-1	NA
ASSLRQGPGYT	TRBV11-2	NA
ASSVGENTEAF	TRBV2	NA
ASSQGTVNTEAF	TRBV4-3	NA
ASSLLGAGGPSTDTQY	TRBV27	NA
ASSEAHREYGYT	TRBV6-1	NA
ASSLRRQGDQPQH	TRBV7-2	few
ASTQVGVRGTEAF	TRBV7-2	once
ASSWGQGAYEQY	TRBV5-1	NA
ASSITGVSTDTQY	TRBV19	NA
ASSHSDRGNTEAF	TRBV4-3	few
ASSLGRDREQF	TRBV11-3	NA
ARSRGAGVRVYNSPLH	TRBV5-3	NA
ASSKYSQSRRDSFSGANVLT	TRBV21-1	NA
AISEQNTIY	TRBV10-3	NA
ASGLGGNIQY	TRBV12-5	NA
ASSPIQPADTQY	TRBV18	NA
ASSEVGQGAIETEAF	TRBV2	NA
ASSSLYIQNTGELF	TRBV28	NA
ASSPRPTGGSNNEQF	TRBV7-9	NA
ASSFPIAGSSYNEQF	TRBV7-9	NA
ASSDGLARDTQY	TRBV10-1	NA
SVERDSGIPGYT	TRBV29-1	NA
ASSIVLAEPGNEQF	TRBV19	NA
ASSSQGQNTEAF	TRBV5-1	NA
ASSIDLGSSYNEQF	TRBV19	NA
ASSLERHSYEQY	TRBV11-2	once
ASSPPGHNLVTGELF	TRBV18	NA
ATSDSRKLSYNEQF	TRBV24-1	NA
ASNQWDSTNSPLH	TRBV27	NA
ASSVVGGVQNQPQH	TRBV9	NA
ASSLAAGYNSPLH	TRBV5-5	NA
ASSSGRIYEQY	TRBV2	NA